This T cell receptor beta chain was profiled in a study of blood T cell repertoires in COVID-19. Whole-study context: The United States, Italy and Spain supplied acute and convalescent COVID-19 samples. PBMCs, B-cell-depleted T cells, or T cells provided the cDNA or gDNA that made up the material.

Germline V gene data show CDR1 as SNHLY and CDR2 as FYNNEI. The CDR3 is 13 amino acids. V dropped 4 bases and J dropped 8; count of bases not matched to a gene: 4. This clone has only one observation. In the authors' methods: Nucleated cell counts were estimated from reference gene primer amplification. Sequencing was performed with immunoSEQ multiplex PCR; in TCRdb, only in-frame clones are kept and a portion is missing. Clone size and V and J calls were adopted from that table, with D and trimming inferred from the DNA. Here the sample spans around 160,000 clones, approximately 80% being singletons.

Specimen: peripheral blood. The chain combines TRBV2 with TRBJ2-1; 8 bases are shared with TRBD2. The clonotype was recovered from a man in his fifties or sixties with active or convalescent COVID-19. CDR3 coding DNA: TGTGCCAGCAGTGGGCGGGAGGCGGATGAGCAGTTCTTC. This sequence encodes CASSGREADEQFF.